This T cell receptor beta chain was recovered during a study of vaccination effects on CD4 cells after COVID-19. Data came from immunoSEQ multiplex PCR; TCRdb stores just in-frame clones and leaves some out. The table lists 71,000 or so clones, around 76% of them singletons. Germline assignment: CDR1 ENHRY and CDR2 SYGVKD. The CDR3 is 13 residues long. V lost 2 bases and J 8 bases, leaving 12 bases between the germline ends. Sequencing followed a ViraFEST assay step that expanded antigen-specific CD4+ T cells with viral peptide pools. Cultured cells yielded isolated CD4+ T cells after 10 days. Having tested negative for nucleocapsid antibodies, the vaccine recipients showed no prior SARS-CoV-2 infection. This clone was counted once. As yet, its antigen is unknown.

The sequence derives from a human donor who received a COVID-19 vaccine. The J gene is TRBJ1-2, the V gene TRBV10-3; possibly TRBD1 for D (5 bases). Sequencing used CD4+ T cells from PBMCs cultured with HCoV-OC43 spike peptides, obtained before COVID-19 vaccination. Regarding subset: HCoV-OC43 spike overlapping peptide pool stimulation. The DNA of the CDR3 is TGTGCCATCAGTGAGGGGACCACTCGGGGCTACACCTTC. Amino acids: CAISEGTTRGYTF.